Listed below are T cell receptor beta chains from one sample, sequenced in a study of CD8 T cells in ankylosing spondylitis. TCRdb itself ran the 5' RACE reads through MiXCR, one entry per CDR3 protein. The data contain 250,000 to 350,000 distinct CDR3 sequences, 20% of them singletons. The sample consisted of blood, either unsorted or a sorted T cell fraction (not recorded which). The receptor source for this set is a male donor with ankylosing spondylitis or in good health (not recorded which). The CDR3 runs from the conserved cysteine through the conserved F or W. Each record gives: J gene, D gene, clone size, V gene, CDR3 DNA, CDR3 protein. The D gene is left open where the match is weak. Clone sizes are given selectively: once, few, many, or a class where the clone is expanded.

TRBJ2-2 - few TRBV20-1 TGCAGTGCTAGTGGGGTTCTAGCAATCGGGGAGCTGTTTTTT CSASGVLAIGELFF
TRBJ1-2 - - TRBV29-1 TGCAGCGCTATCGGACAGAACTATGGCTACACCTTC CSAIGQNYGYTF
TRBJ1-2 TRBD1 many TRBV12-3/TRBV12-4 TGTGCCAGCAGTGGCACAGGGGTTGGCTACACCTTC CASSGTGVGYTF
TRBJ2-3 TRBD2 few TRBV4-2 TGTGCCAGCAGCCAGAGCAGCGGGGGGGCCCCAGATACGCAGTATTTT CASSQSSGGAPDTQYF
TRBJ2-3 TRBD2 once TRBV3-1 TGTGCCAGCAGCTCCCTAGCGGGAACGGGCACAGATACGCAGTATTTT CASSSLAGTGTDTQYF
TRBJ2-2 - many TRBV29-1 TGCAGCGTTGACGGACAGAACACCGGGGAGCTGTTTTTT CSVDGQNTGELFF
TRBJ2-1 - few TRBV15 TGTGCCACCAGCAGAGATCTCGGCAATGAGCAGTTCTTC CATSRDLGNEQFF
TRBJ2-2 - few TRBV12-3/TRBV12-4 TGTGCCAGCAGTTTCCCAGGGGACCCCGGGGAGCTGTTTTTT CASSFPGDPGELFF
TRBJ2-3 TRBD2 - TRBV20-1 TGCAGTGCCTCAACTAGCGGGGGGGCCTATACGCAGTATTTT CSASTSGGAYTQYF
TRBJ1-1 - many TRBV5-1 TGCGCCAGCAGCCCCTTAGCCCCCCAATGGAACACTGAAGCTTTCTTT CASSPLAPQWNTEAFF
TRBJ1-2 TRBD1 many TRBV5-1 TGCGCCAGCAGCTCCAACCCAACAGGGGTGGAAGGCTACACCTTC CASSSNPTGVEGYTF
TRBJ2-5 - many TRBV6-1 TGTGCCAGCAGCCCCAGGGGGCGGGGGGAGACCCAGTACTTC CASSPRGRGETQYF
TRBJ1-1 - - TRBV4-1 TGCGCCAGCAGCCACCCGATGCCTCGCCGGATGAACACTGAAGCTTTCTTT CASSHPMPRRMNTEAFF
TRBJ1-3 - few TRBV30 TGTGCCTGGAATTCGGTCTCTGGAAACACCATATATTTT CAWNSVSGNTIYF
TRBJ1-1 - few TRBV3-1 TGTGCCAGCAGCCAAGGAAGGGGGTACACTGAAGCTTTCTTT CASSQGRGYTEAFF
TRBJ2-5 TRBD1 - TRBV24-1 TGTGCCACCAGTGATTTTGGGACAGGTGACGAAGAGACCCAGTACTTC CATSDFGTGDEETQYF
TRBJ2-1 - many TRBV4-2 TGTGCCAGCAGTCCCCTGGGGGGACGGAGCTACAATGAGCAGTTCTTC CASSPLGGRSYNEQFF
TRBJ2-2 - - TRBV28 TGTGCCAGCAGTTTCTCCAGCGGGAACACCGGGGAGCTGTTTTTT CASSFSSGNTGELFF
TRBJ2-1 TRBD2 many TRBV29-1 TGCAGCGGCCGGCGGGGGAGGGGAGCCTACAATGAGCAGTTCTTC CSGRRGRGAYNEQFF
TRBJ1-5 - many TRBV28 TGTGCCAGCAGCTGGGGGAGGCAGCCCCAGCATTTT CASSWGRQPQHF
TRBJ2-4 TRBD2 few TRBV4-2 TGTGCCAGCAGCCAAGGAAGGGAGGGAGCCAAAAACATTCAGTACTTC CASSQGREGAKNIQYF
TRBJ2-2 - many TRBV20-1 TGCAGTGCTAGTGGAGCGGGCCCTGGAACCGGGGAGCTGTTTTTT CSASGAGPGTGELFF
TRBJ2-1 - once TRBV6-6 TGTGCCAGCAGTTACTCTCGGACCTTAATGAATGAGCAGTTCTTC CASSYSRTLMNEQFF
TRBJ2-3 - few TRBV10-3 TGTGCCATCAGTGAATGGGGGCACAGCACAGATACGCAGTATTTT CAISEWGHSTDTQYF
TRBJ2-4 - few TRBV18 TGTGCCAGCTCACCACTGGGCGACAAAAACATTCAGTACTTC CASSPLGDKNIQYF
TRBJ2-1 TRBD2 - TRBV29-1 TGCAGCGTTGAGGGTGAGACTAGCGGTTACAATGAGCAGTTCTTC CSVEGETSGYNEQFF
TRBJ2-1 TRBD1 few TRBV5-1 TGCGCCAGCAGTCCTACTTCCGGGACAGGGATATACAATGAGCAGTTCTTC CASSPTSGTGIYNEQFF
TRBJ2-1 TRBD2 - TRBV20-1 TGCAGTGCTAGGGGAGCTAGCGGGGGATACAATGAGCAGTTCTTC CSARGASGGYNEQFF
TRBJ1-1 TRBD1 few TRBV5-1 TGCGCCAGCAACCCGCTGACAGGGGGGAACACTGAAGCTTTCTTT CASNPLTGGNTEAFF
TRBJ2-5 TRBD2 - TRBV20-1 TGCAGTGCTAGGGCCCCAGCGGGGGGGCAAGAGACCCCGTACTTC CSARAPAGGQETPYF
TRBJ2-3 - many TRBV5-1 TGCGCCAGCAGCGCGGGGGCGGGCACAGATACGCAGTATTTT CASSAGAGTDTQYF
TRBJ1-3 - few TRBV12-3/TRBV12-4 TGTGCCAGCAGTCTGTCCGGATCAGGGCGAAACACCATATATTTT CASSLSGSGRNTIYF
TRBJ2-5 - - TRBV5-1 TGCGCCAGCAGCCGGATATTGACAGGAAAAGAGACCCAGTACTTC CASSRILTGKETQYF
TRBJ2-1 - - TRBV20-1 TGCAGTGCCGCCGACGGGTACAATGAGCAGTTCTTC CSAADGYNEQFF
TRBJ2-2 - few TRBV12-3/TRBV12-4 TGTGCCAGCAGTCCACTCCCTAGCACCGGGGAGCTGTTTTTT CASSPLPSTGELFF
TRBJ2-2 - - TRBV5-1 TGCGCCAGCAGCTACAGGGTCACCGGGGAGCTGTTTTTT CASSYRVTGELFF
TRBJ2-3 TRBD2 - TRBV6-2/TRBV6-3 TGTGCCAGCAGCACCTACAAGGGACTAGCGGACGGAGATACGCAGTATTTT CASSTYKGLADGDTQYF
TRBJ1-2 TRBD1 - TRBV7-9 TGTGCCAGCAGCTCCCCGGGACAGGGGAACTATGGCTACACCTTC CASSSPGQGNYGYTF
TRBJ1-5 TRBD1 - TRBV29-1 TGCAGCGTTCAGGTAGGGGGCTCGAGCAATCAGCCCCAGCATTTT CSVQVGGSSNQPQHF
TRBJ1-2 - many TRBV9 TGTGCCAGCAGCCCCCCCGGGGCAGCCTATGGCTACACCTTC CASSPPGAAYGYTF
TRBJ2-3 - few TRBV4-1 TGCGCCAGCAGCCAAGATTTGGGAACGCAGTATTTT CASSQDLGTQYF
TRBJ1-2 - - TRBV6-2/TRBV6-3 TGTGCCAGCAGACTATTACCCGGGCCCTTCTATGGCTACACCTTC CASRLLPGPFYGYTF
TRBJ2-5 - few TRBV20-1 TGCAGTGCTAGAGATCGAATGGACATCAAAGAGACCCAGTACTTC CSARDRMDIKETQYF
TRBJ2-2 - - TRBV30 TGTGCCCCCGGGACGGCCAACACCGGGGAGCTGTTTTTT CAPGTANTGELFF
TRBJ2-1 - few TRBV12-3/TRBV12-4 TGTGCCAGCAGTTTAGCAGTGATCTACAATGAGCAGTTCTTC CASSLAVIYNEQFF
TRBJ1-5 - - TRBV6-1 TGTGCCAGCAGTGAAGCGCTCCAGGGACTTAATCAGCCCCAGCATTTT CASSEALQGLNQPQHF